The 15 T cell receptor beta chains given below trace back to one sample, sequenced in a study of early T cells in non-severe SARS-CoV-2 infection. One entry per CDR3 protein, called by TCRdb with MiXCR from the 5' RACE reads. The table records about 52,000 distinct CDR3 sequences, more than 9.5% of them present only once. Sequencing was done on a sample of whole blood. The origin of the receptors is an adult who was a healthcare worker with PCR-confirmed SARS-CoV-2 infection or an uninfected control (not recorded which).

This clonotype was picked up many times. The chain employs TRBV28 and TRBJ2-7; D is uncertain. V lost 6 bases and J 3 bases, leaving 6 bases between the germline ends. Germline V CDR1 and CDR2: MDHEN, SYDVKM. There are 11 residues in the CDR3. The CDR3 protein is CASRSVYEQYF. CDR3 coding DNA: TGTGCCAGCAGAAGCGTCTACGAGCAGTACTTC.

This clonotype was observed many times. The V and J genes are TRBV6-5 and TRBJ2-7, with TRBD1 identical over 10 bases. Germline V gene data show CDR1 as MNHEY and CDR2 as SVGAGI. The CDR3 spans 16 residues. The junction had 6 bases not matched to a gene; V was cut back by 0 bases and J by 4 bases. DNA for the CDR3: TGTGCCAGCAGTTACTCCGGACAGGGGGATCGGTACGAGCAGTACTTC. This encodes CASSYSGQGDRYEQYF.

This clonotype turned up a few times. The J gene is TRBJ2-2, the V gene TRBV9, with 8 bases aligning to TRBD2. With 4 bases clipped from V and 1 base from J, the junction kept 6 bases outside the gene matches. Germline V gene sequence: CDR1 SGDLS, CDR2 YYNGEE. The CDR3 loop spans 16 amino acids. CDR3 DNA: TGTGCCAGCAGCCCCGCCGGGACTAGGAACACCGGGGAGCTGTTTTTT. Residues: CASSPAGTRNTGELFF.

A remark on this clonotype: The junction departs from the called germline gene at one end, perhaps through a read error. The CDR3 DNA reads TGTGCCAGCAGCCTAGAGCGGGGGGCCTACGAGCAGTACTTC. This gives the protein CASSLERGAYEQYF. The genes are TRBV11-2 and TRBJ2-7, with TRBD2 matching over 9 bases. The CDR3 contains 14 residues. From germline, CDR1 is SGHAT and CDR2 FQNNGV.

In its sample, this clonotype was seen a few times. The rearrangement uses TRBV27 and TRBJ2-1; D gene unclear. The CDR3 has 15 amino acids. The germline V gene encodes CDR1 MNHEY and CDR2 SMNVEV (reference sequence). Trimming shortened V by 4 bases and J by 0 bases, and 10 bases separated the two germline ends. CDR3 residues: CASSSTPLSYNEQFF. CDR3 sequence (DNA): TGTGCCAGCAGTTCAACCCCCCTCTCCTACAATGAGCAGTTCTTC.

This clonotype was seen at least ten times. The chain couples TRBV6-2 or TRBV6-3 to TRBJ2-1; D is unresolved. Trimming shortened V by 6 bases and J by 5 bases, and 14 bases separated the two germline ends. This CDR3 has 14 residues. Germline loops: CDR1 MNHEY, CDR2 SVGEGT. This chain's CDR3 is CASSLQHLDNEQFF. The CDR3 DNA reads TGTGCCAGCAGCCTCCAGCATCTGGACAATGAGCAGTTCTTC.

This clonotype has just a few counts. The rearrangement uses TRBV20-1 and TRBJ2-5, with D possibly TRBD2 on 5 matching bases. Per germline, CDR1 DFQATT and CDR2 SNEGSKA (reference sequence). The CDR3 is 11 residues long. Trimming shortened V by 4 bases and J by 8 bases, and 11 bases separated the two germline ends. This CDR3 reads CSATGLLTQYF. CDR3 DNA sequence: TGCAGTGCTACGGGGTTGCTTACCCAGTACTTC.

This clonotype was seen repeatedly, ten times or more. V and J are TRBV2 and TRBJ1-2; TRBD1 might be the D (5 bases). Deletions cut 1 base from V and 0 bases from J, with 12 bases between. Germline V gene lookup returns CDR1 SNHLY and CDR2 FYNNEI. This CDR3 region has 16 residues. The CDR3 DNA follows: TGTGCCAGCAGTGAAGGTCTGAGGGGCCCTAACTATGGCTACACCTTC. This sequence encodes CASSEGLRGPNYGYTF. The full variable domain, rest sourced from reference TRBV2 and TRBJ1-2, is EPEVTQTPSHQVTQMGQEVILRCVPISNHLYFYWYRQILGQKVEFLVSFYNNEISEKSEIFDDQFSVERPDGSNFTLKIRSTKLEDSAMYFCASSEGLRGPNYGYTFGSGTRLTVV.

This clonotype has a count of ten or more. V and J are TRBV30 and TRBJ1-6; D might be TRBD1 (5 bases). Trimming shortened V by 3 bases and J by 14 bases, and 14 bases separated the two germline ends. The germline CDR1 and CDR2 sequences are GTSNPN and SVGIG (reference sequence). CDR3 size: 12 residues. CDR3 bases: TGTGCCTGGAGGTTGAGTGCCAGGGCCCTCCACTTT. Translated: CAWRLSARALHF.

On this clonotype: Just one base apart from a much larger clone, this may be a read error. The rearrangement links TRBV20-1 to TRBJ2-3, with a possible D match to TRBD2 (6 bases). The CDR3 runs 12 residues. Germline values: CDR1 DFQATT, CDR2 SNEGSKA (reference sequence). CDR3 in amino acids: CGARDAGNTQYF. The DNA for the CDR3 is TGCGGTGCTAGAGATGCGGGAAATACGCAGTATTTT.

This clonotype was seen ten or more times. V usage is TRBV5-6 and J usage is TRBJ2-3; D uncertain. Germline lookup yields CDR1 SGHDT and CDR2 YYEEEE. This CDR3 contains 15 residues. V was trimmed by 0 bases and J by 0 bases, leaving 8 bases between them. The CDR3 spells CASSLGPRSTDTQYF. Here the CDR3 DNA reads TGTGCCAGCAGCTTGGGTCCTCGGAGCACAGATACGCAGTATTTT.

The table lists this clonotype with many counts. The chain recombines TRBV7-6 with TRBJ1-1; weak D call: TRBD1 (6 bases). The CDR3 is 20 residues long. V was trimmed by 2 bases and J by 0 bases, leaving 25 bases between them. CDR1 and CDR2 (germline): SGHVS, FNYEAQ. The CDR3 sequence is CASSLFPVNRATFMNTEAFF. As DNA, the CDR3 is TGTGCCAGCAGCTTATTCCCCGTCAACAGGGCCACTTTCATGAACACTGAAGCTTTCTTT.

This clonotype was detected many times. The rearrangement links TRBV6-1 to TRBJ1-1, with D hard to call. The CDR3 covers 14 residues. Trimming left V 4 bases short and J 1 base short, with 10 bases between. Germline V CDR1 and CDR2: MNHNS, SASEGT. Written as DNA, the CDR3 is TGTGCCAGCAGTGGACGTGCGGAGAACACTGAAGCTTTCTTT. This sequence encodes CASSGRAENTEAFF.

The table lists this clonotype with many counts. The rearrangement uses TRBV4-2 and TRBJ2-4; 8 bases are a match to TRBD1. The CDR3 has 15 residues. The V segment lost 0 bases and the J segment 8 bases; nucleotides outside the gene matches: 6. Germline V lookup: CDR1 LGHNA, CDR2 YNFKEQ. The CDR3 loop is CASSQEKSQGDIQYF. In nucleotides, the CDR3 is TGTGCCAGCAGCCAAGAAAAGTCACAGGGGGACATTCAGTACTTC.

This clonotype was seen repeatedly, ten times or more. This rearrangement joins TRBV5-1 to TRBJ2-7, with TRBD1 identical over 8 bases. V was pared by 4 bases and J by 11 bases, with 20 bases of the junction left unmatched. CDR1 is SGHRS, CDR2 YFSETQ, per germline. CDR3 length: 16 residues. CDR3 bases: TGCGCCAGCAGCAAATACAGTCCCGGGGACAGGCCTATCGAGTACTTC. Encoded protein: CASSKYSPGDRPIEYF.